This T cell receptor (beta chain) was captured by sequencing in a study of breast tumors, draining lymph nodes, adjacent tissues. A remark on this clonotype: A much bigger clone sits one base away, suggesting this may be a read error.

The CDR3 has 13 amino acids. The germline V gene has CDR1 MNHEY and CDR2 SVGAGI. The lymph nodes were axillary draining lymph nodes from breast cancer patients. TCRdb used MiXCR to reprocess the multiplex PCR reads, holding one entry per CDR3 protein. Here the sample spans over 200,000 distinct CDR3 sequences, around 34% being singletons. The sequence derives from a female donor with breast cancer. Some clones in this sample may be carry-over from other donors' samples. The sample comprised axillary lymph node tissue. The chain uses TRBV6-5 and TRBJ2-7; D not resolved. CDR3 sequence: CASSHSSEYEQYF. The CDR3 DNA sequence: TGTGCCAGCAGTCACTCTTCGGAATACGAGCAGTACTTC.